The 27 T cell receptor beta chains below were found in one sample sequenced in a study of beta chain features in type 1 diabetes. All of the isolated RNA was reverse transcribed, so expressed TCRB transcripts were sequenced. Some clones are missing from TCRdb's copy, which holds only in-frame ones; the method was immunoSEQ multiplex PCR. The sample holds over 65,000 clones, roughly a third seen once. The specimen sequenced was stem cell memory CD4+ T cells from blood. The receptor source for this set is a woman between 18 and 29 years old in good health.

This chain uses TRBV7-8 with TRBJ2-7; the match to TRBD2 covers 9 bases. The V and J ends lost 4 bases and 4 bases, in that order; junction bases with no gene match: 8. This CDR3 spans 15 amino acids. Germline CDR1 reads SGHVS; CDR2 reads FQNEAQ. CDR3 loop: CASSSPIAGVYEQYF. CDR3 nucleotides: TGTGCCAGCAGCTCGCCCATAGCGGGAGTATACGAGCAGTACTTC.

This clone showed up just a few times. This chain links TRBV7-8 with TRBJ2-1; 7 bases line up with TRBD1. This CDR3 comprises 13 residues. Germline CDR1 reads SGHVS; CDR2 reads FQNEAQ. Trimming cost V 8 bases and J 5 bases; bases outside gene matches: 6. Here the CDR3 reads CASCQTGNNEQFF. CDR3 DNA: TGTGCCAGCTGCCAGACAGGGAACAATGAGCAGTTCTTC.

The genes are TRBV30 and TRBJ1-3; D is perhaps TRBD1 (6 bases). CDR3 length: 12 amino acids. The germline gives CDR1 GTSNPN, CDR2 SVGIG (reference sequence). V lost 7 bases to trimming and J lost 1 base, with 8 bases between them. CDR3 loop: CAYQGSGNTIYF. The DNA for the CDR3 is TGTGCCTATCAGGGGTCTGGAAACACCATATATTTT.

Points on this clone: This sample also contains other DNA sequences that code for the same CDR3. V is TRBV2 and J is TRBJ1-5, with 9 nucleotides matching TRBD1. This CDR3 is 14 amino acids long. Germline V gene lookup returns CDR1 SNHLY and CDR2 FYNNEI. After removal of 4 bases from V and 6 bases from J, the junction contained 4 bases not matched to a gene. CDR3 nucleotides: TGTGCCAGCAGTGGGGGACAGGGTGGTCAGCCCCAGCATTTT. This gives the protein CASSGGQGGQPQHF.

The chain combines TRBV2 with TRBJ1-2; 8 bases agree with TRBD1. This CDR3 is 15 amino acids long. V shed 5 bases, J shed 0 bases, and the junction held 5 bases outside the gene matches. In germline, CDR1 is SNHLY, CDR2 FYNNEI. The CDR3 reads CASSRQGNANYGYTF. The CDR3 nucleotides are TGTGCCAGCAGTCGACAGGGGAATGCTAACTATGGCTACACCTTC.

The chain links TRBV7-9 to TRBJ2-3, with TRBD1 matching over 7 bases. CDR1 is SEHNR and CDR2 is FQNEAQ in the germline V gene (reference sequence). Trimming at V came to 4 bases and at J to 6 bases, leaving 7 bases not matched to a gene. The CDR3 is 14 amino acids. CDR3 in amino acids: CASSSPGGGDTQYF. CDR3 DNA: TGTGCCAGCAGCTCTCCAGGGGGTGGGGATACGCAGTATTTT.

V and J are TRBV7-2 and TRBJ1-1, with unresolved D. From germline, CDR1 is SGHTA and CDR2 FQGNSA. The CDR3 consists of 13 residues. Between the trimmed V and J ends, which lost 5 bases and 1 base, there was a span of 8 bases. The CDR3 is CASSANRNTEAFF. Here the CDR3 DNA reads TGTGCCAGCAGCGCTAATCGGAACACTGAAGCTTTCTTT.

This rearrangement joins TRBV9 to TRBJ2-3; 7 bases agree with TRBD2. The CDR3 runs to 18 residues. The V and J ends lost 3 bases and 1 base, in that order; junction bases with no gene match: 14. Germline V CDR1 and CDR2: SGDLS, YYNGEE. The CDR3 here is CASSASLGGGYGTDTQYF. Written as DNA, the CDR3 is TGTGCCAGCAGCGCCTCCTTGGGGGGAGGGTACGGCACAGATACGCAGTATTTT.

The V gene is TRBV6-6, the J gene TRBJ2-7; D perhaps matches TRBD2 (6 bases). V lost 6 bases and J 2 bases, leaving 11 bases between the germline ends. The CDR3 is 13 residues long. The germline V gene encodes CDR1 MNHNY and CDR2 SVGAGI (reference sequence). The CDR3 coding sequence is TGTGCCAGCAGACGACGGGAGACCTACGAGCAGTACTTC. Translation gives CASRRRETYEQYF.

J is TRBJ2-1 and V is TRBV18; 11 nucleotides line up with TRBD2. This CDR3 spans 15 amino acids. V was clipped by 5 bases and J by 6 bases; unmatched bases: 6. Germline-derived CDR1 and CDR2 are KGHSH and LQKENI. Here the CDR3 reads CASSTGTSGGNEQFF. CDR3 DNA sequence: TGTGCCAGCTCAACCGGGACTAGCGGAGGCAATGAGCAGTTCTTC.

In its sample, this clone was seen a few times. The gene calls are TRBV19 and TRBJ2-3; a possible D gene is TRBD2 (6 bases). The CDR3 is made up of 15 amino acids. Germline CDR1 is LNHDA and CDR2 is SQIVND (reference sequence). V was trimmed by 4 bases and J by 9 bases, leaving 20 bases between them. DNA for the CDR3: TGTGCCAGTAGTACCCCCGAGACTAGGACCGGGACGCAGTATTTT. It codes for CASSTPETRTGTQYF.

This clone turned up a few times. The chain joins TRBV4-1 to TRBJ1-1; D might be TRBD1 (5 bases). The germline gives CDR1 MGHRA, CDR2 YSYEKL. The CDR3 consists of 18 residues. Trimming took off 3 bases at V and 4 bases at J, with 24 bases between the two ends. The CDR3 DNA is TGCGCCAGCAGCCACCCGCGGGGACGGAGCACCATGGGCACTGAAGCTTTCTTT. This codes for CASSHPRGRSTMGTEAFF.

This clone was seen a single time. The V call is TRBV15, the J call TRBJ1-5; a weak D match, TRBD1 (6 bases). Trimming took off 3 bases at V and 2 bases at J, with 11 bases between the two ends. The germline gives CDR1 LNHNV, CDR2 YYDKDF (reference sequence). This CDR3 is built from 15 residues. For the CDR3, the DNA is TGTGCCACCAGCAGGATCGAGGGGGGCAATCAGCCCCAGCATTTT. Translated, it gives CATSRIEGGNQPQHF.

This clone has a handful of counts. The CDR3 DNA is TGTGCCAGCTCACCTACCCAGGGTCGGACTGAAGCTTTCTTT. Translated, it gives CASSPTQGRTEAFF. The V gene is TRBV18, the J gene TRBJ1-1, with a weak D call TRBD1 (5 bases). Germline lookup yields CDR1 KGHSH and CDR2 LQKENI. V was clipped by 3 bases and J by 5 bases, with 13 bases between them. The CDR3 contains 14 residues.

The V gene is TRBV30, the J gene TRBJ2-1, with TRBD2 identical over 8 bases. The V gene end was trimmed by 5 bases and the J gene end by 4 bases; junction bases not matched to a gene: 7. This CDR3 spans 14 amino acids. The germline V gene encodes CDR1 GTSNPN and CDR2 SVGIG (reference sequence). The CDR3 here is CAWGVSGVYNEQFF. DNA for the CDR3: TGTGCCTGGGGAGTTAGCGGGGTATACAATGAGCAGTTCTTC.

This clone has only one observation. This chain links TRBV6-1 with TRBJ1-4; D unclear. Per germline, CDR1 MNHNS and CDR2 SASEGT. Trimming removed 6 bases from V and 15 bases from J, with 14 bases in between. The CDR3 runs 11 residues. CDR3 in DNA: TGTGCCAGCAGCGAGGGTCAAAAGGTGTTTTTT. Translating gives CASSEGQKVFF.

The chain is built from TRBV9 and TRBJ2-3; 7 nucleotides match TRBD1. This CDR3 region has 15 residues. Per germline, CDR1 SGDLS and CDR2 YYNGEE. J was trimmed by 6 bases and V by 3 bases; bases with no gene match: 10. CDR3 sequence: CASSGTTGARDTQYF. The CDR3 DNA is TGTGCCAGCAGCGGCACCACAGGGGCCAGGGATACGCAGTATTTT.

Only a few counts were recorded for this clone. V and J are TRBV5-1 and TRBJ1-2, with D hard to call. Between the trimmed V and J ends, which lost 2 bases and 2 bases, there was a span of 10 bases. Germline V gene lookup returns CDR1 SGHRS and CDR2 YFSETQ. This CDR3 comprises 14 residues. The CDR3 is CASSFSYTNYGYTF. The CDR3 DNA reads TGCGCCAGCAGCTTCTCGTACACGAACTATGGCTACACCTTC.

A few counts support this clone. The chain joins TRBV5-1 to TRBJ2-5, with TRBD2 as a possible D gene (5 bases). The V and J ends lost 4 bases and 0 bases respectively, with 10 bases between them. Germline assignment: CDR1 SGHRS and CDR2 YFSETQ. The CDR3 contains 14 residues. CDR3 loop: CASSPGLYQETQYF. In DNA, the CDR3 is TGCGCCAGCAGCCCCGGACTCTACCAAGAGACCCAGTACTTC.

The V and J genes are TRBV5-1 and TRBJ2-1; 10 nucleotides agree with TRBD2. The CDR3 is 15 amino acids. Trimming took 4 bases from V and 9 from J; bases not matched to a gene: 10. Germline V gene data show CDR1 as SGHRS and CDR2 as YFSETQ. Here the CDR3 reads CASSQTLAGRTEQFF. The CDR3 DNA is TGCGCCAGCAGCCAAACACTAGCGGGGAGAACTGAGCAGTTCTTC.

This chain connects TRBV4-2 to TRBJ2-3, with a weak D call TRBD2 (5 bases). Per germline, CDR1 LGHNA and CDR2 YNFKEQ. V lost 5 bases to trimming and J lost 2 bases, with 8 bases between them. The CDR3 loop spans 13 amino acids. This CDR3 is CASSSGDTDTQYF. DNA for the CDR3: TGTGCCAGCAGCTCCGGGGACACAGATACGCAGTATTTT.

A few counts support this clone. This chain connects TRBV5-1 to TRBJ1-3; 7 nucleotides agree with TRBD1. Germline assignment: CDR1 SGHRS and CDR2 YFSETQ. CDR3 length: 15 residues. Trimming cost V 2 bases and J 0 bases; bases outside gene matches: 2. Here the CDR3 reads CASSLRTGSGNTIYF. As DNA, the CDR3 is TGCGCCAGCAGCTTACGGACAGGCTCTGGAAACACCATATATTTT.

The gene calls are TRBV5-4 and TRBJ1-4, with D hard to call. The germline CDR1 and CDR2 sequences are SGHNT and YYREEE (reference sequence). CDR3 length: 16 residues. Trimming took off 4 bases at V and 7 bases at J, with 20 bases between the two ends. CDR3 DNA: TGTGCCAGCAGCCAAGCTAGTAGGGATGGGAGTGAAAAACTGTTTTTT. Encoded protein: CASSQASRDGSEKLFF. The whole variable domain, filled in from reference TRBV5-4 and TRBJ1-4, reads ETGVTQSPTHLIKTRGQQVTLRCSSQSGHNTVSWYQQALGQGPQFIFQYYREEENGRGNFPPRFSGLQFPNYSSELNVNALELDDSALYLCASSQASRDGSEKLFFGSGTQLSVL.

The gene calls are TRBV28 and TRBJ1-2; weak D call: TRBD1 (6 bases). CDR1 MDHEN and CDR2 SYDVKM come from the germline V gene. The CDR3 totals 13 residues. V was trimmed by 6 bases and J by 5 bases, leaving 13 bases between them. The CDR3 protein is CASRPDRPYGYTF. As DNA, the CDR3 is TGTGCCAGCAGACCTGACAGGCCTTATGGCTACACCTTC.

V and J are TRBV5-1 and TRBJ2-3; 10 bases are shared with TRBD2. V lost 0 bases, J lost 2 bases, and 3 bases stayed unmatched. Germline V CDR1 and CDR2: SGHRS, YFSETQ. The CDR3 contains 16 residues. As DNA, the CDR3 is TGCGCCAGCAGCTTGGGAACTAGCGGGGTCACAGATACGCAGTATTTT. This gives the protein CASSLGTSGVTDTQYF.

CDR3 loop: CASRGAVMNTEAFF. CDR3 nucleotide sequence: TGTGCCAGCAGGGGGGCGGTAATGAACACTGAAGCTTTCTTT. The V gene is TRBV2, the J gene TRBJ1-1; a possible D gene is TRBD1 (6 bases). V lost 6 bases and J lost 0, with 11 bases in between. This CDR3 comprises 14 residues. Germline V gene sequence: CDR1 SNHLY, CDR2 FYNNEI.

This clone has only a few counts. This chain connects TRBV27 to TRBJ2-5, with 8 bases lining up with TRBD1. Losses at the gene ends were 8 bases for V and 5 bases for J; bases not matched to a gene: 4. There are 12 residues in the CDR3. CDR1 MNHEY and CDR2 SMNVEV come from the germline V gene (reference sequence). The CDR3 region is CASRRTGETQYF. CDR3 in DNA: TGTGCCAGCCGCAGGACAGGGGAGACCCAGTACTTC.